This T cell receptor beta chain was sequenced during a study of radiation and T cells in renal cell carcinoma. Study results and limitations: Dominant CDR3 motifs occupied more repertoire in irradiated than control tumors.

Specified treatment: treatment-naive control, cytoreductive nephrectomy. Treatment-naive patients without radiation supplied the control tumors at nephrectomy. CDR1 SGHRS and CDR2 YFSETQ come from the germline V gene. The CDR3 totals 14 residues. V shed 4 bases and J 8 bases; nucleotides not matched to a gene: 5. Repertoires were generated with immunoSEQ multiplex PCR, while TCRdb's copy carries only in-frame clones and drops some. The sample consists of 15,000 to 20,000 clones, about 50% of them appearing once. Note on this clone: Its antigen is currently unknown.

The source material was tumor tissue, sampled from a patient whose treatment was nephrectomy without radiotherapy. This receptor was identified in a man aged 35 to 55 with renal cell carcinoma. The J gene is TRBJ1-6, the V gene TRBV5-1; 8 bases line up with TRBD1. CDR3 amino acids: CASSLGQVDSPLHF. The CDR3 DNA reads TGCGCCAGCAGCCTGGGACAGGTGGATTCACCCCTCCACTTT.